These 9 T cell receptor beta chains share one sample of origin, sequenced in a study of cytomegalovirus exposure and HLA in healthy donors. With 60 Vbeta and 13 Jbeta primers, the PCR was carried out. The method was immunoSEQ multiplex PCR; TCRdb's version includes in-frame clones alone and lacks a portion of them. The top ten clones hold 6.2% of a sample with about 82,000 clones, around 74% of them seen once. Material for sequencing was PBMCs. The origin of the receptors is a woman in her forties or fifties in good health and CMV-seropositive.

This CDR3 reads CAISSGTSGDQETQYF. The CDR3 DNA sequence: TGTGCCATCAGCTCCGGGACTAGCGGAGATCAAGAGACCCAGTACTTC. V gene TRBV10-3 combines with J gene TRBJ2-5; 11 bases align to TRBD2. The CDR3 extends over 16 amino acids. Per germline, CDR1 ENHRY and CDR2 SYGVKD. The V segment lost 6 bases and the J segment 2 bases; nucleotides outside the gene matches: 8.

V gene TRBV9 combines with J gene TRBJ2-1, with TRBD1 as a possible D gene (5 bases). From germline, CDR1 is SGDLS and CDR2 YYNGEE. Trimming cost V 0 bases and J 7 bases, with 17 bases left between them. The CDR3 sequence is 16 residues long. CDR3 amino acids: CASSVGIGYPGNEQFF. CDR3 DNA: TGTGCCAGCAGCGTAGGGATCGGGTATCCAGGGAATGAGCAGTTCTTC.

The chain employs TRBV28 and TRBJ2-3; 13 bases map to TRBD2. With 6 bases clipped from V and 0 bases from J, the junction kept 15 bases outside the gene matches. The CDR3 sequence is 20 residues long. Germline V lookup: CDR1 MDHEN, CDR2 SYDVKM. The CDR3 nucleotides are TGTGCCAGCAGCCTCGGACTAGCGGGAGAGGATTGGTATAGCACAGATACGCAGTATTTT. It encodes CASSLGLAGEDWYSTDTQYF.

J is TRBJ1-5 and V is TRBV19; D possibly corresponds to TRBD1 (6 bases). Germline CDR1 and CDR2: LNHDA and SQIVND (reference sequence). Trimming shortened V by 6 bases and J by 6 bases, and 12 bases separated the two germline ends. The CDR3 is 13 amino acids. The CDR3, as DNA: TGTGCCAGTAGGTCCAGGGGTGGTCAGCCCCAGCATTTT. Its protein is CASRSRGGQPQHF.

CDR3 loop: CASSPRASGGLSTDTQYF. In DNA, the CDR3 is TGTGCCAGCTCACCCCGGGCGAGCGGGGGACTTAGCACAGATACGCAGTATTTT. The chain recombines TRBV18 with TRBJ2-3; 8 bases are a match to TRBD2. This CDR3 is built from 18 residues. The germline V gene has CDR1 KGHSH and CDR2 LQKENI. V lost 3 bases to trimming and J lost 0 bases; unmatched junction nucleotides: 11.

V usage is TRBV27 and J usage is TRBJ2-7, with TRBD2 identical over 11 bases. Germline loops: CDR1 MNHEY, CDR2 SMNVEV (reference sequence). CDR3 length: 14 amino acids. Trimming removed 8 bases from V and 5 bases from J; junction bases left unmatched: 8. The CDR3 is CASGISGRVHEQYF. The CDR3, as DNA: TGTGCCAGCGGAATTAGCGGGAGGGTCCACGAGCAGTACTTC.

The chain couples TRBV18 to TRBJ2-1, with 9 bases aligning to TRBD2. The germline V gene encodes CDR1 KGHSH and CDR2 LQKENI. The V gene end was trimmed by 8 bases and the J gene end by 15 bases; junction bases not matched to a gene: 8. This CDR3 is built from 11 residues. CDR3 DNA sequence: TGTGCCAGCGGCGCTAGCGGGATACGGTTCTTC. It specifies CASGASGIRFF.

The chain links TRBV28 to TRBJ1-1, with TRBD1 as a possible D gene (6 bases). The CDR3 contains 14 residues. The germline CDR1 and CDR2 sequences are MDHEN and SYDVKM. V was clipped by 6 bases and J by 2 bases, with 13 bases between them. As DNA, the CDR3 is TGTGCCAGCAGAACAGGGTCGGTAAACACTGAAGCTTTCTTT. It specifies CASRTGSVNTEAFF.

As DNA, the CDR3 is TGTGCCAGCAGCTTGGTTGGACTGGACAATGAGCAGTTCTTC. This gives the protein CASSLVGLDNEQFF. This chain connects TRBV5-8 to TRBJ2-1; D is possibly TRBD2 (5 bases). CDR1 is SGHTS, CDR2 YDEGEE, per germline. CDR3 size: 14 residues. V shed 0 bases and J shed 5 bases, with 9 bases lying between them.